The rows below give T cell receptor beta chains drawn from one sample of a study of T cell repertoires in cytomegalovirus infection. MiXCR was run by TCRdb on the reads, yielding one entry per CDR3 protein. The data contain 200,000 to 300,000 distinct CDR3 sequences, 9% to 15% of them singletons. The sequenced sample was PBMCs. The receptor set was obtained from a human donor in good health (CMV status not recorded). Some clones in this sample may be carry-over from other donors' samples. Both conserved end residues are part of each CDR3. A D gene is named only where the DNA matches it firmly. Clone size is shown for a subset of rows, as once, few, many or a class of expanded clone.

j_gene: TRBJ1-4; abundance: few; d_gene: .; v_gene: TRBV29-1; CDR3aa: CSVGETGGEKLFF; CDR3nt: TGCAGCGTTGGGGAGACAGGAGGTGAAAAACTGTTTTTT
j_gene: TRBJ2-2; abundance: many; d_gene: .; v_gene: TRBV12-3/TRBV12-4; CDR3aa: CASSLVSQGGNTGELFF; CDR3nt: TGTGCCAGCAGTTTAGTCAGCCAGGGAGGAAACACCGGGGAGCTGTTTTTT
j_gene: TRBJ2-7; abundance: many; d_gene: TRBD1; v_gene: TRBV7-2; CDR3aa: CASSLPGTGDEQYF; CDR3nt: TGTGCCAGCAGCTTGCCAGGGACAGGGGACGAGCAGTACTTC
j_gene: TRBJ1-5; abundance: many; d_gene: .; v_gene: TRBV7-2; CDR3aa: CASSSPPGQAQQPQHF; CDR3nt: TGTGCCAGCAGCTCCCCCCCGGGCCAAGCACAACAGCCCCAGCATTTT
j_gene: TRBJ1-1; abundance: many; d_gene: .; v_gene: TRBV11-2; CDR3aa: CASSSVNGANTEAFF; CDR3nt: TGTGCCAGCAGCTCAGTCAATGGGGCGAACACTGAAGCTTTCTTT
j_gene: TRBJ2-7; abundance: many; d_gene: TRBD2; v_gene: TRBV7-2; CDR3aa: CASSHSGGVYEQYF; CDR3nt: TGTGCCAGCAGCCACAGCGGGGGGGTCTACGAGCAGTACTTC
j_gene: TRBJ2-3; abundance: .; d_gene: .; v_gene: TRBV11-3; CDR3aa: CASSLRLEEGTDTQYF; CDR3nt: TGTGCCAGCAGCTTAAGACTAGAGGAAGGCACAGATACGCAGTATTTT
j_gene: TRBJ2-3; abundance: many; d_gene: .; v_gene: TRBV7-2; CDR3aa: CASSALTSTDTQYF; CDR3nt: TGTGCCAGCAGCGCCTTGACTAGCACAGATACGCAGTATTTT
j_gene: TRBJ2-4; abundance: few; d_gene: TRBD1; v_gene: TRBV5-5; CDR3aa: CASSKGTGENIQYF; CDR3nt: TGTGCCAGCAGCAAGGGGACAGGGGAAAACATTCAGTACTTC
j_gene: TRBJ2-1; abundance: few; d_gene: .; v_gene: TRBV29-1; CDR3aa: CSVEMGVRDDEQFF; CDR3nt: TGCAGCGTTGAAATGGGGGTTCGGGACGATGAGCAGTTCTTC
j_gene: TRBJ2-6; abundance: many; d_gene: TRBD1; v_gene: TRBV7-2; CDR3aa: CASSPRGQGALGGANVLTF; CDR3nt: TGTGCCAGCAGCCCGAGGGGGCAGGGCGCCCTAGGGGGGGCCAACGTCCTGACTTTC
j_gene: TRBJ1-3; abundance: many; d_gene: .; v_gene: TRBV7-2; CDR3aa: CASSLTAGAGNTIYF; CDR3nt: TGTGCCAGCAGCTTAACGGCAGGGGCTGGAAACACCATATATTTT
j_gene: TRBJ2-2; abundance: .; d_gene: .; v_gene: TRBV11-2; CDR3aa: CASRIAANTGELFF; CDR3nt: TGTGCCAGCAGGATCGCGGCGAACACCGGGGAGCTGTTTTTT
j_gene: TRBJ2-1; abundance: many; d_gene: TRBD2; v_gene: TRBV19; CDR3aa: CASLRAGGRNEQFF; CDR3nt: TGTGCCAGCCTCAGAGCGGGAGGTCGGAATGAGCAGTTCTTC
j_gene: TRBJ2-7; abundance: many; d_gene: TRBD2; v_gene: TRBV25-1; CDR3aa: CASSEWLAGGYEQYF; CDR3nt: TGTGCCAGCAGTGAATGGTTAGCGGGGGGGTACGAGCAGTACTTC
j_gene: TRBJ1-2; abundance: many; d_gene: TRBD1; v_gene: TRBV7-2; CDR3aa: CASSSQGGGYGYTF; CDR3nt: TGTGCCAGCAGCTCCCAGGGGGGAGGCTATGGCTACACCTTC
j_gene: TRBJ2-6; abundance: many; d_gene: .; v_gene: TRBV7-3; CDR3aa: CASSTLGPGANVLTF; CDR3nt: TGTGCCAGCAGCACTCTCGGCCCTGGGGCCAACGTCCTGACTTTC
j_gene: TRBJ2-7; abundance: few; d_gene: TRBD2; v_gene: TRBV5-4; CDR3aa: CASSPGTSVPSYEQYF; CDR3nt: TGTGCCAGCAGCCCCGGGACTAGCGTTCCCTCCTACGAGCAGTACTTC
j_gene: TRBJ1-2; abundance: few; d_gene: .; v_gene: TRBV20-1; CDR3aa: CSARDSRIHGYTF; CDR3nt: TGCAGTGCTAGAGATTCTCGAATCCATGGCTACACCTTC
j_gene: TRBJ1-5; abundance: many; d_gene: .; v_gene: TRBV6-2/TRBV6-3; CDR3aa: CASTGRDQPQHF; CDR3nt: TGTGCCAGCACCGGGAGGGATCAGCCCCAGCATTTT
j_gene: TRBJ2-7; abundance: many; d_gene: .; v_gene: TRBV6-1; CDR3aa: CASSELSSVPYEQYF; CDR3nt: TGTGCCAGCAGTGAATTAAGCAGCGTGCCTTACGAGCAGTACTTC
j_gene: TRBJ2-2; abundance: many; d_gene: TRBD1; v_gene: TRBV19; CDR3aa: CASQGTGGTGELFF; CDR3nt: TGTGCCAGTCAGGGGACAGGTGGGACCGGGGAGCTGTTTTTT
j_gene: TRBJ2-5; abundance: many; d_gene: .; v_gene: TRBV12-3/TRBV12-4; CDR3aa: CASSRPLGDQETQYF; CDR3nt: TGTGCCAGCAGTCGCCCCTTGGGGGACCAAGAGACCCAGTACTTC
j_gene: TRBJ2-1; abundance: many; d_gene: TRBD2; v_gene: TRBV7-2; CDR3aa: CASSPFGGRAGNNEQFF; CDR3nt: TGTGCCAGCAGCCCCTTTGGCGGGAGGGCCGGAAACAATGAGCAGTTCTTC
j_gene: TRBJ2-5; abundance: many; d_gene: .; v_gene: TRBV7-2; CDR3aa: CASSPPWETQYF; CDR3nt: TGTGCCAGCAGCCCCCCGTGGGAGACCCAGTACTTC
j_gene: TRBJ1-1; abundance: many; d_gene: .; v_gene: TRBV6-5; CDR3aa: CASIRAEGTEAFF; CDR3nt: TGTGCCAGCATTCGGGCCGAGGGGACTGAAGCTTTCTTT
j_gene: TRBJ2-3; abundance: .; d_gene: TRBD1; v_gene: TRBV19; CDR3aa: CASSGQAADTQYF; CDR3nt: TGTGCCAGTTCCGGACAGGCGGCAGATACGCAGTATTTT
j_gene: TRBJ1-1; abundance: many; d_gene: .; v_gene: TRBV5-1; CDR3aa: CASSLDGGLMNTEAFF; CDR3nt: TGCGCCAGCAGCTTGGATGGGGGACTCATGAACACTGAAGCTTTCTTT
j_gene: TRBJ1-5; abundance: .; d_gene: TRBD1; v_gene: TRBV7-8; CDR3aa: CASSFGTVGQPQHF; CDR3nt: TGTGCCAGCAGCTTCGGGACAGTAGGTCAGCCCCAGCATTTT
j_gene: TRBJ2-3; abundance: many; d_gene: .; v_gene: TRBV7-2; CDR3aa: CASSFLARDTQYF; CDR3nt: TGTGCCAGCAGCTTCCTAGCACGAGATACGCAGTATTTT
j_gene: TRBJ2-2; abundance: few; d_gene: TRBD1; v_gene: TRBV6-4; CDR3aa: CASRDRGLTGELFF; CDR3nt: TGTGCCAGCAGGGACAGGGGGCTCACCGGGGAGCTGTTTTTT
j_gene: TRBJ2-7; abundance: few; d_gene: .; v_gene: TRBV28; CDR3aa: CASSLKNYRGSHF; CDR3nt: TGTGCCAGCAGTTTAAAGAATTATAGGGGGTCCCACTTC
j_gene: TRBJ1-2; abundance: many; d_gene: .; v_gene: TRBV20-1; CDR3aa: CSARDRKAPDNYGYTF; CDR3nt: TGCAGTGCTAGAGACAGGAAGGCCCCAGATAACTATGGCTACACCTTC
j_gene: TRBJ2-3; abundance: many; d_gene: TRBD2; v_gene: TRBV5-4; CDR3aa: CASSFNRGGTDTQYF; CDR3nt: TGTGCCAGCAGCTTCAATCGGGGGGGCACAGATACGCAGTATTTT
j_gene: TRBJ2-5; abundance: .; d_gene: .; v_gene: TRBV28; CDR3aa: CASSFGTGQLQETQYF; CDR3nt: TGTGCCAGCAGTTTTGGTACAGGACAACTTCAAGAGACCCAGTACTTC
j_gene: TRBJ1-5; abundance: many; d_gene: TRBD1; v_gene: TRBV7-2; CDR3aa: CATGTGPNQPQHF; CDR3nt: TGTGCCACCGGGACAGGGCCCAATCAGCCCCAGCATTTT
j_gene: TRBJ1-5; abundance: many; d_gene: .; v_gene: TRBV7-6; CDR3aa: CASSPGGTMGPQHF; CDR3nt: TGTGCCTCCTCCCCGGGGGGCACAATGGGGCCCCAGCATTTT
j_gene: TRBJ2-6; abundance: many; d_gene: .; v_gene: TRBV20-1; CDR3aa: CSARAVSGANVLTF; CDR3nt: TGCAGTGCTAGAGCCGTCTCTGGGGCCAACGTCCTGACTTTC
j_gene: TRBJ1-6; abundance: few; d_gene: .; v_gene: TRBV7-9; CDR3aa: CASSHVRGPVPLHF; CDR3nt: TGTGCCAGCAGCCATGTCCGGGGGCCGGTACCCCTCCACTTT
j_gene: TRBJ2-1; abundance: few; d_gene: TRBD2; v_gene: TRBV20-1; CDR3aa: CSALSGTSYEQFF; CDR3nt: TGCAGTGCTTTATCCGGGACTAGCTATGAGCAGTTCTTC
j_gene: TRBJ2-2; abundance: few; d_gene: TRBD2; v_gene: TRBV27; CDR3aa: CASSLSGRVTGELFF; CDR3nt: TGTGCCAGCAGTTTAAGCGGGAGAGTAACCGGGGAGCTGTTTTTT
j_gene: TRBJ1-2; abundance: .; d_gene: .; v_gene: TRBV19; CDR3aa: CASKDMNYRKGYTF; CDR3nt: TGTGCCAGTAAAGACATGAATTACCGGAAAGGCTACACCTTC
j_gene: TRBJ1-4; abundance: many; d_gene: TRBD1; v_gene: TRBV7-9; CDR3aa: CASSFGGSRTGNLFF; CDR3nt: TGTGCCAGCAGCTTTGGTGGGTCGCGGACAGGGAATCTGTTTTTT
j_gene: TRBJ2-6; abundance: many; d_gene: .; v_gene: TRBV7-2; CDR3aa: CASSLGPGAPPGGANVLTF; CDR3nt: TGTGCCAGCAGCTTAGGACCGGGGGCGCCCCCCGGAGGGGCCAACGTCCTGACTTTC
j_gene: TRBJ2-7; abundance: many; d_gene: .; v_gene: TRBV7-2; CDR3aa: CASSLWNYENEQYF; CDR3nt: TGTGCCAGCAGCTTATGGAACTACGAAAACGAGCAGTACTTC
j_gene: TRBJ2-3; abundance: few; d_gene: TRBD2; v_gene: TRBV5-1; CDR3aa: CASRLDSGTPDTQYF; CDR3nt: TGCGCCAGCAGGTTGGATAGCGGGACACCAGATACGCAGTATTTT
j_gene: TRBJ2-3; abundance: .; d_gene: .; v_gene: TRBV5-1; CDR3aa: CASSRLERSPDTQYF; CDR3nt: TGCGCCAGCAGCCGACTAGAAAGATCCCCAGATACGCAGTATTTT
j_gene: TRBJ1-1; abundance: many; d_gene: .; v_gene: TRBV7-2; CDR3aa: CASSLEGGDTEAFF; CDR3nt: TGTGCCAGCAGCTTAGAGGGCGGAGACACTGAAGCTTTCTTT
j_gene: TRBJ1-2; abundance: .; d_gene: .; v_gene: TRBV6-2/TRBV6-3; CDR3aa: CASSYRQDGYTF; CDR3nt: TGTGCCAGCAGTTACCGGCAGGATGGCTACACCTTC
j_gene: TRBJ2-2; abundance: many; d_gene: .; v_gene: TRBV28; CDR3aa: CASSLSHGELFF; CDR3nt: TGTGCCAGCAGTTTGTCGCACGGGGAGCTGTTTTTT
j_gene: TRBJ2-7; abundance: many; d_gene: .; v_gene: TRBV6-2/TRBV6-3; CDR3aa: CASSYSTSYEQYF; CDR3nt: TGTGCCAGCAGTTACTCGACCTCCTACGAGCAGTACTTC
j_gene: TRBJ1-1; abundance: many; d_gene: .; v_gene: TRBV6-1; CDR3aa: CASSPDMGTEAFF; CDR3nt: TGTGCCAGCAGCCCTGACATGGGCACTGAAGCTTTCTTT
j_gene: TRBJ2-2; abundance: few; d_gene: .; v_gene: TRBV5-4; CDR3aa: CASSLEVNTGELFF; CDR3nt: TGTGCCAGCAGCTTGGAAGTTAACACCGGGGAGCTGTTTTTT
j_gene: TRBJ2-7; abundance: many; d_gene: .; v_gene: TRBV7-2; CDR3aa: CASSLGPLPTYEQYF; CDR3nt: TGTGCCAGCAGCTTAGGGCCACTGCCGACCTACGAGCAGTACTTC
j_gene: TRBJ2-1; abundance: many; d_gene: .; v_gene: TRBV7-8; CDR3aa: CASTGEENEQFF; CDR3nt: TGTGCCAGCACGGGCGAAGAGAATGAGCAGTTCTTC
j_gene: TRBJ1-2; abundance: many; d_gene: TRBD1; v_gene: TRBV6-5; CDR3aa: CASSYRDRNGYTF; CDR3nt: TGTGCCAGCAGTTACAGGGACAGGAATGGCTACACCTTC
j_gene: TRBJ2-5; abundance: many; d_gene: .; v_gene: TRBV7-2; CDR3aa: CASSSIRETQYF; CDR3nt: TGTGCCAGCAGCTCGATAAGGGAGACCCAGTACTTC
j_gene: TRBJ1-1; abundance: many; d_gene: TRBD1; v_gene: TRBV25-1; CDR3aa: CASSDHDRGPTEAFF; CDR3nt: TGTGCCAGCAGTGATCACGACAGGGGGCCCACTGAAGCTTTCTTT